These 23 T cell receptor beta chains share one sample of origin, sequenced in a study of tumor-infiltrating lymphocytes in primary liver carcinoma. Starting material of about 450 ng total RNA yielded TCR beta cDNA via a constant-region primer. Modified slightly, ARM-PCR produced TCR beta libraries over three nested multiplex PCR rounds. Forward primers for TRBV1-TRBV30 and a C-beta reverse primer served the first two PCR rounds, at roughly 10 cycles each. Each CDR3 protein is one row after TCRdb ran MiXCR on the multiplex PCR reads. The sample holds nearly 45,000 distinct CDR3 sequences, 73% seen once. The tissue used was unsorted bulk material of about 19-33 mg. RNA and DNA were co-extracted from it with the AllPrep DNA/RNA mini kit. Sequenced input: liver tumor tissue from sampling region 2. Subset here: tumor region T2, inferior pole. The origin of the receptors is a man aged 35-49 years with primary liver carcinoma and hepatitis B virus infection.

This clonotype was observed once. One junction end disagrees with the germline gene, perhaps due to a read error. This chain links TRBV29-1 with TRBJ2-3; weak D call: TRBD2 (6 bases). The germline V gene encodes CDR1 SQVTM and CDR2 ANQGSEA. This CDR3 has 15 residues. The CDR3 DNA reads TGCAGTGTTGAGGGCGGGACCGGCGTCACAGATACGCAGTATTTT. Translation: CSVEGGTGVTDTQYF.

This clonotype was recorded only once. Compared with germline, one end of the junction differs, possibly owing to a read error. The chain couples TRBV4-1 to TRBJ2-2; either TRBD1 or TRBD2 may supply D (5 bases each). The CDR3 is 17 amino acids. Germline values: CDR1 MGHRA, CDR2 YSYEKL. CDR3 loop: CAISPQRGVLNTGELFF. The CDR3 DNA is TGCGCCATCAGCCCCCAAAGAGGGGTCCTAAACACCGGGGAGCTGTTTTTT.

Concerning this clonotype itself: The CDR3 carries no conserved terminal phenylalanine or tryptophan, so it likely arises from a read error. This chain joins TRBV5-1 and TRBJ2-3; perhaps TRBD2 as D (5 bases). The CDR3 is 18 amino acids. Trimming shortened V by 2 bases and J by 3 bases, and 22 bases separated the two germline ends. CDR1 and CDR2 from the germline V gene are SGHRS and YFSETQ. The CDR3 DNA is TGCGCCAGCAGCTTTGGACTCCGGCTGGAAACCCTAACAGATACGCAGTATTAT. This encodes CASSFGLRLETLTDTQYY.

Concerning this clonotype itself: One end of the junction does not line up with germline, which may come from a read error. The chain uses TRBV5-1 and TRBJ1-1; D remains unclear. Per germline, CDR1 SGHRS and CDR2 YFSETQ. The CDR3 has 15 residues. The CDR3 reads CASSLEGRTNAEAFF. DNA of the CDR3: TGCGCCAGCAGCCTGGAAGGGCGAACGAACGCTGAAGCTTTCTTT.

This clonotype was counted only a few times. Being one base from a much bigger clone, this may be a read error. The chain has TRBV7-9 and TRBJ2-7, with 7 bases identical to TRBD2. Per germline, CDR1 SEHNR and CDR2 FQNEAQ (reference sequence). There are 12 residues in the CDR3. CDR3 DNA sequence: TGTGCCAGCGGACTAGTGTCCTACGAGCAGTGCTTC. It codes for CASGLVSYEQCF.

This clonotype was seen more than once but under ten times. This sequence may be a read error, since a much larger clone differs from it by one base. V is TRBV5-1 and J is TRBJ2-5, with a tentative D call TRBD1 (5 bases). Germline V lookup: CDR1 SGHRS, CDR2 YFSETQ. CDR3 size: 14 residues. The CDR3 bases are TGCGCCAGCAACTTGGTTCAGGGCGGAGAGACCCAGTACTTC. Its protein product is CASNLVQGGETQYF.

The V gene is TRBV4-1, the J gene TRBJ2-7; the match to TRBD1 covers 7 bases. This CDR3 is built from 14 residues. Unmatched junction bases numbered 12, after V lost 10 bases and J lost 3 bases. Germline CDR1 reads MGHRA; CDR2 reads YSYEKL. The CDR3 reads CATWKGDRNYEQYF. The CDR3 DNA follows: TGCGCCACTTGGAAGGGGGACAGAAACTACGAGCAGTACTTC.

In the case of this clonotype: A read error may account for a junction end that differs from germline. The rearrangement links TRBV4-3 to TRBJ2-7; no clear D gene. The CDR3 totals 13 residues. Germline values: CDR1 LGHNA, CDR2 YSLEER. The CDR3 sequence is CANSQDLPYDQYF. Written as DNA, the CDR3 is TGTGCCAACAGCCAAGATCTGCCCTACGATCAGTACTTC.

Remarks on this clonotype: One end of the junction is discordant with germline, which a read error may explain. The rearrangement joins TRBV7-9 to TRBJ1-4; 7 bases agree with TRBD1. Germline CDR1 and CDR2: SEHNR and FQNEAQ (reference sequence). There are 17 residues in the CDR3. The CDR3 protein is CTSSLERGRGTNEKLFF. The CDR3 coding sequence is TGTACCAGCAGCTTAGAGAGGGGGCGTGGGACTAATGAAAAACTGTTTTTT.

This rearrangement joins TRBV20-1 to TRBJ2-1, with a tentative D call TRBD2 (6 bases). The germline V and J ends were trimmed by 6 bases and 9 bases, with 21 bases remaining between them. Germline V gene data show CDR1 as DFQATT and CDR2 as SNEGSKA (reference sequence). The CDR3 covers 14 residues. CDR3 residues: CSAMWDLRVGEQFF. CDR3 sequence (DNA): TGCAGTGCCATGTGGGACTTAAGGGTTGGTGAGCAGTTCTTC.

Note on this clonotype: The junction shows a germline mismatch at one end, possibly a read error. CDR3 DNA sequence: TGTACCTGGAGTCTGACGAGACCCGGGCCACCCCTTCACTTT. Translated, it gives CTWSLTRPGPPLHF. This chain connects TRBV30 to TRBJ1-6; D gene ambiguous. This CDR3 spans 14 amino acids. Germline V gene data show CDR1 as GTSNPN and CDR2 as SVGIG (reference sequence).

In the case of this clonotype: The junction departs from the called germline gene at one end, perhaps through a read error. The rearrangement uses TRBV29-1 and TRBJ2-5, with 8 bases aligning to TRBD1. CDR1 is SQVTM, CDR2 ANQGSEA, per germline. CDR3 length: 15 amino acids. The CDR3 reads CSVEADRVQAETQYF. The CDR3 DNA sequence: TGCAGCGTCGAAGCGGACAGGGTGCAAGCAGAGACCCAGTACTTC.

For this clonotype: An end of the junction differs from the germline gene, which may be a read error. The chain carries TRBV7-8 and TRBJ2-7; D not resolved. The CDR3 runs 12 residues. CDR1 is SGHVS, CDR2 FQNEAQ, per germline. The CDR3 sequence is CASSAGCDEQYF. The CDR3 nucleotides read TGCGCCAGCAGCGCCGGGTGTGACGAGCAGTACTTC.

This chain links TRBV6-6 with TRBJ2-7; D is unresolved. Trimming cost V 0 bases and J 6 bases, with 12 bases left between them. Looked up from germline, CDR1 is MNHNY and CDR2 is SVGAGI (reference sequence). The CDR3 contains 14 residues. This CDR3 reads CASSYSCRFGEQYF. CDR3 in DNA: TGTGCCAGCAGTTACTCTTGCAGGTTCGGCGAGCAGTACTTC.

This clonotype was observed at least ten times. The chain couples TRBV2 to TRBJ1-5; no definite D call. The V end was cut by 3 bases, the J end by 7 bases, with 10 bases between. Germline V gene lookup returns CDR1 SNHLY and CDR2 FYNNEI. The CDR3 has 13 amino acids. This CDR3 is CASSEDGGQPQHF. DNA of the CDR3: TGTGCCAGCAGTGAGGACGGTGGGCAGCCCCAGCATTTT.

The chain is built from TRBV11-2 and TRBJ1-1; D remains unclear. The V end lost 8 bases, the J end lost 0 bases, and 13 bases lay between the germline ends. Germline loops: CDR1 SGHAT, CDR2 FQNNGV. The CDR3 consists of 14 residues. CDR3 residues: CASGLVQLNTEAFF. The CDR3 DNA follows: TGTGCCAGCGGCCTGGTACAGCTGAACACTGAAGCTTTCTTT.

The gene calls are TRBV4-1 and TRBJ1-2, with a possible D match to TRBD1 (5 bases). This CDR3 has 14 amino acids. Germline CDR1 MGHRA, CDR2 YSYEKL. The V gene lost 7 bases and the J gene lost 8 bases, with 20 bases spanning the gap. The CDR3 protein is CASTSLVRAGGYTF. The DNA of the CDR3 is TGCGCCAGCACCTCACTGGTCAGGGCGGGGGGCTACACCTTC.

With regard to this clonotype: A junction boundary mismatches the germline segment, possibly from a read error. J is TRBJ2-5 and V is TRBV5-4, with 9 bases fitting TRBD1. The germline V gene has CDR1 SGHNT and CDR2 YYREEE (reference sequence). The CDR3 spans 17 residues. CDR3 in DNA: TGCACCAACAGCTTGGGCCCGGGACAGGGCGGGACCGAGACCCAGTACTTC. This codes for CTNSLGPGQGGTETQYF.

In this sample, this clonotype turned up once. The junction and the germline gene differ at one end; a read error may be behind it. This sequence joins TRBV11-2 and TRBJ2-7, with D perhaps matching TRBD1 (5 bases). The V gene's germline CDR1 is SGHAT and CDR2 FQNNGV. There are 14 residues in the CDR3. The CDR3 is CASNLGQGIFEQYF. The CDR3, as DNA: TGTGCCAGCAACTTAGGGCAGGGCATCTTCGAGCAGTACTTC.

The chain combines TRBV10-2 with TRBJ2-5; D gene ambiguous. The germline gives CDR1 WSHSY, CDR2 SAAADI. Trimming cost V 10 bases and J 5 bases, with 14 bases left between them. There are 12 residues in the CDR3. The CDR3 sequence is CANKPPYETQYF. In DNA, the CDR3 is TGCGCCAACAAACCCCCGTATGAGACCCAGTACTTC.

A remark on this clonotype: The conserved final phenylalanine or tryptophan is absent from the CDR3, which likely points to a read error. This chain joins TRBV14 and TRBJ1-1; 8 nucleotides agree with TRBD1. CDR3 size: 13 residues. Losses at the gene ends were 1 base for V and 11 bases for J; bases not matched to a gene: 6. Germline CDR1 is SGHDN and CDR2 is FVKESK. CDR3 amino acids: CASSQGQGIEAFS. The CDR3 bases are TGTGCCAGCAGCCAAGGACAGGGGATAGAGGCTTTCTCT.

The CDR3 here is CASSLENEHFF. The DNA for the CDR3 is TGTGCCAGCAGTTTGGAGAATGAACATTTCTTC. The chain employs TRBV6-6 and TRBJ2-1; unclear D gene. This CDR3 comprises 11 residues. V dropped 4 bases and J dropped 16 bases, with 14 bases sitting between them. The V gene's germline CDR1 is MNHNY and CDR2 SVGAGI (reference sequence).

The gene calls are TRBV10-3 and TRBJ1-5, with TRBD1 matching 7 bases. This CDR3 region has 13 residues. The germline gives CDR1 ENHRY, CDR2 SYGVKD. The CDR3 spells CSTSADRDGPQHF. The CDR3 DNA is TGTTCCACCAGTGCCGACAGGGACGGGCCCCAGCATTTT.